Below, 3 T cell receptor beta chains from the same sample are listed, as sequenced in a study of cytomegalovirus exposure and HLA in healthy donors (dated by TCRdb to about 2017). Receptor libraries were prepared by the immunoSEQ multiplex PCR assay. For the multiplex PCR, a mixture combining 60 forward primers for TCR Vbeta segments and 13 reverse primers for TCR Jbeta segments was used. TCRdb holds this immuneACCESS table with in-frame rearrangements only. Some clones are missing; in checked studies, unresolved V genes explain under half, and the rest has no known cause. The sample contains approximately 79,000 clones, around 78% of them found a single time. Approximately 6% of the sample is held by the ten biggest clonotypes. Sequences were obtained from PBMCs. These receptors were taken from a male donor in good health and CMV-seropositive.

The rearrangement links TRBV27 to TRBJ2-3, with D perhaps TRBD2 (5 bases). The ends were cut back, 8 bases at V and 5 bases at J, with 11 bases in the middle. From germline, CDR1 is MNHEY and CDR2 SMNVEV (reference sequence). The CDR3 sequence is 12 residues long. CDR3 sequence: CASGLLRDTQYF. The CDR3 nucleotides read TGTGCCAGCGGACTTCTGCGAGATACGCAGTATTTT.

The genes are TRBV4-2 and TRBJ2-1; 15 bases agree with TRBD2. The V and J ends lost 4 bases and 9 bases, in that order; junction bases with no gene match: 10. CDR1 LGHNA and CDR2 YNFKEQ come from the germline V gene. The CDR3 is made up of 17 amino acids. The DNA of the CDR3 is TGTGCCAGCAGCCGCCCGAGGACTAGCGGGGGGGCCGTTGAGCAGTTCTTC. As protein: CASSRPRTSGGAVEQFF.

This chain uses TRBV5-4 with TRBJ2-3, with D perhaps matching TRBD2 (6 bases). Trimming removed 0 bases at V and 6 bases at J, with 11 bases between. This CDR3 has 14 amino acids. The germline CDR1 and CDR2 sequences are SGHNT and YYREEE (reference sequence). As DNA, the CDR3 is TGTGCCAGCAGCTTGGCGGAGGGTGGGGATACGCAGTATTTT. Translating gives CASSLAEGGDTQYF.